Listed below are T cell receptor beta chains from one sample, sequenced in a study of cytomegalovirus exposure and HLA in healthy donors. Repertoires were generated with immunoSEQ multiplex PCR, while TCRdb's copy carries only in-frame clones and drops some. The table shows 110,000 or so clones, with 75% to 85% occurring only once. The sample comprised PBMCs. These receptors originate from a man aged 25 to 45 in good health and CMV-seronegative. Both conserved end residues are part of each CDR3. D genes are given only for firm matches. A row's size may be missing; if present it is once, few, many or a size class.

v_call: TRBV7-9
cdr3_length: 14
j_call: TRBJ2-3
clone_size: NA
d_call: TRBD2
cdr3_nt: TGTGCCAGCAGCTTTGGACTAGCGACAGATACGCAGTATTTT
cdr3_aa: CASSFGLATDTQYF

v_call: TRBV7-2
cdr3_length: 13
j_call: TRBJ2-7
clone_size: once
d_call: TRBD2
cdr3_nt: TGTGCCAGCAGCGGGGGGACTAACTACGAGCAGTACTTC
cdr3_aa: CASSGGTNYEQYF

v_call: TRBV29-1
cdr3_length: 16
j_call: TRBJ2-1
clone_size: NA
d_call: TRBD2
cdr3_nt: TGCAGCGTTGAAGGGGGACTAGCGGGAGGGATTGATGAGCAGTTCTTC
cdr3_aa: CSVEGGLAGGIDEQFF

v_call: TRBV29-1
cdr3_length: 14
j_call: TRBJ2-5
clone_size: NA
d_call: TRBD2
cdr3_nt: TGCAGCGTTGAGTCGGGGGGGCCCCAAGAGACCCAGTACTTC
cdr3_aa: CSVESGGPQETQYF

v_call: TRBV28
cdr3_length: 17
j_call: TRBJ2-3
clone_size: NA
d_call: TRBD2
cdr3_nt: TGTGCCAGCAGTTTAAGGCCTAGCGGGGCCGGGGGGAGAGCGCAGTATTTT
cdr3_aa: CASSLRPSGAGGRAQYF

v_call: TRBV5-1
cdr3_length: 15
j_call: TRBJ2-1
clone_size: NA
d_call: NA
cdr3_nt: TGCGCCAGCAGCTTGGTAGGACAGAAGGACAATGAGCAGTTCTTC
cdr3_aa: CASSLVGQKDNEQFF

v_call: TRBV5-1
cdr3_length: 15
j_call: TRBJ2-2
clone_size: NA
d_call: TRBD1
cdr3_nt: TGCGCCAGCAGCTTGGTGACAGGGGGCACCGGGGAGCTGTTTTTT
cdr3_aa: CASSLVTGGTGELFF

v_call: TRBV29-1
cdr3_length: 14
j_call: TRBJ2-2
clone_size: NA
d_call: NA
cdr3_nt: TGCAGCGTCTCCAGGGAACTGAACACCGGGGAGCTGTTTTTT
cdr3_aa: CSVSRELNTGELFF

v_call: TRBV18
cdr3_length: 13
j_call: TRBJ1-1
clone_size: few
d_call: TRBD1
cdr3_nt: TGTGCCAGCGGGACAGCATTAAACACTGAAGCTTTCTTT
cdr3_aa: CASGTALNTEAFF

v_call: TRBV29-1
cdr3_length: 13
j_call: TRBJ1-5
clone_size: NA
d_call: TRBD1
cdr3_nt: TGCAGCGTGACAGGGGACGGCAATCAGCCCCAGCATTTT
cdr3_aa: CSVTGDGNQPQHF

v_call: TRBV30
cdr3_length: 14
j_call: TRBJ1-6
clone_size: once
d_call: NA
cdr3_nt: TGTGCCTGGAGGTATAGCTCTAATAATTCACCCCTCCACTTT
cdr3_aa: CAWRYSSNNSPLHF

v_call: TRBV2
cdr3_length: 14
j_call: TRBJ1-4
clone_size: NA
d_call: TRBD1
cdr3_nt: TGTGCCAGCAGTGCGGACAGGGAGAATGAAAAACTGTTTTTT
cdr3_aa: CASSADRENEKLFF

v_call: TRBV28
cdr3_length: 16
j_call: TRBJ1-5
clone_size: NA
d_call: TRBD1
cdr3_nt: TGTGCCAGCAGTTTAGGGGGACAGACTAGCAATCAGCCCCAGCATTTT
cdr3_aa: CASSLGGQTSNQPQHF

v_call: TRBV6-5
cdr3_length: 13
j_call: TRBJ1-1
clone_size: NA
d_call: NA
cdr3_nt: TGTGCCAGCAGACCACGGACAGTGGCTGAAGCTTTCTTT
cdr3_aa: CASRPRTVAEAFF

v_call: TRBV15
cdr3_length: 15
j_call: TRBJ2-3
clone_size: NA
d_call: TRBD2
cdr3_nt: TGTGCCACCAGCGGTCTGGGGACTACCGAAGATACGCAGTATTTT
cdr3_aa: CATSGLGTTEDTQYF

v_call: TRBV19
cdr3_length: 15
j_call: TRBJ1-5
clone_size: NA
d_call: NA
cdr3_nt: TGTGCCAGTAGTATGACGGGGGGCTGGTTTCAGCCCCAGCATTTT
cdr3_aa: CASSMTGGWFQPQHF

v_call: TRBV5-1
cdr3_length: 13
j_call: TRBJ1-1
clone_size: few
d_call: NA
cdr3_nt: TGCGCCTCAACCAGGGTGCAGGGCACTGAAGCTTTCTTT
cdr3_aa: CASTRVQGTEAFF

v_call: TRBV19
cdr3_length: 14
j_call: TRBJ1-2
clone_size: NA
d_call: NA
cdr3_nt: TGTGCCAGTAGTATAGACACGGACAGAAATGGCTACACCTTC
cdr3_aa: CASSIDTDRNGYTF

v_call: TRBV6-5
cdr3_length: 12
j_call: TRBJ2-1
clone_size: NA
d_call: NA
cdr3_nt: TGTGCCAGCAGTCAATCTTGGACAGAGCAGTTCTTC
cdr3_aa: CASSQSWTEQFF

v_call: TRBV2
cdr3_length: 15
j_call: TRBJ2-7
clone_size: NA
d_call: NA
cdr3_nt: TGTGCCAGCAGTGCAGAGACACAGAAAATTTACGAGCAGTACTTC
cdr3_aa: CASSAETQKIYEQYF

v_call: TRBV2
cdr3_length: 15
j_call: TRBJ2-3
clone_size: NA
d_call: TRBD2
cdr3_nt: TGTGCCAGCAAACTACTAGCGGCGAGCACAGATACGCAGTATTTT
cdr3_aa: CASKLLAASTDTQYF

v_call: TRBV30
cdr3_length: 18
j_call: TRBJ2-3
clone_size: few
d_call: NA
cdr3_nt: TGTGCCCTCTCCCCATCAGCGGATTTACCGAATAGCACAGATACGCAGTATTTT
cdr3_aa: CALSPSADLPNSTDTQYF

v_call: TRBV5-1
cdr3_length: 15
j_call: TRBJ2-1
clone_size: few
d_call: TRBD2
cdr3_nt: TGCGCCAGCTCCGGGACTAGCGGGGTTGGCAATGAGCAGTTCTTC
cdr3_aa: CASSGTSGVGNEQFF

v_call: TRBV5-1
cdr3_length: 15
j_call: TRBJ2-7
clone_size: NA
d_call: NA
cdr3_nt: TGCGCCAGCAGCGCCCCTCTCAGGGCTCAGGGCGAGCAGTACTTC
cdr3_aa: CASSAPLRAQGEQYF

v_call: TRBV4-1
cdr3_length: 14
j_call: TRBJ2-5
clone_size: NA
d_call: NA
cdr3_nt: TGCGCCAGCAGCCAAGTAGAGAGAAAAGAGACCCAGTACTTC
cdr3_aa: CASSQVERKETQYF

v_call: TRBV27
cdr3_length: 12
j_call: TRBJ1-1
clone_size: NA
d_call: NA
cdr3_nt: TGTGCCAGCAGGGAGTTCGGCACTGAAGCTTTCTTT
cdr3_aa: CASREFGTEAFF

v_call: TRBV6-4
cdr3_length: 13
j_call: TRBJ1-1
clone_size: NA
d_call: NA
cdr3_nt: TGTGCCAGCAGTGTAAAAATGAACACTGAAGCTTTCTTT
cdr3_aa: CASSVKMNTEAFF

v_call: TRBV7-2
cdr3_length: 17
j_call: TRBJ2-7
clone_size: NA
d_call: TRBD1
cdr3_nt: TGTGCCAGCAGCCTAAATGTTGCCGGGACAGGGGCCTACGAGCAGTACTTC
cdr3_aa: CASSLNVAGTGAYEQYF

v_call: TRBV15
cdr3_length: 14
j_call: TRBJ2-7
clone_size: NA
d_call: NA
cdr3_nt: TGTGCCACCAGCCTTAATCTGGCGGCCTACGAGCAGTACTTC
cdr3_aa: CATSLNLAAYEQYF

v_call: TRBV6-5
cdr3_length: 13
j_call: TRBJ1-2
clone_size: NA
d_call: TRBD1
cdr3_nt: TGTGCCAGCAGTGGGACAGGGAGCTATGGCTACACCTTC
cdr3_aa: CASSGTGSYGYTF

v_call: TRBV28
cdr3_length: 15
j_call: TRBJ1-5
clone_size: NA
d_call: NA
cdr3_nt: TGTGCCAGCTCCACACGCGGATCTTACAATCAGCCCCAGCATTTT
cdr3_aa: CASSTRGSYNQPQHF

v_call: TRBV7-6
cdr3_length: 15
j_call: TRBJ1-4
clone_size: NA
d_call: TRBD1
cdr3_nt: TGTGCCAGCAGCGTTGGACAGGGGGCTAATGAAAAACTGTTTTTT
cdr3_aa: CASSVGQGANEKLFF

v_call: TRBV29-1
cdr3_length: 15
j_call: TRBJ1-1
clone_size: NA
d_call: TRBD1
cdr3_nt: TGCAGCGGGGAAGCTTTCGGGACAGGGGGAGCTGAAGCTTTCTTT
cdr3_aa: CSGEAFGTGGAEAFF

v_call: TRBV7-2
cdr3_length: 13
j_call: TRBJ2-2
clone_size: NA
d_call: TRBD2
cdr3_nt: TGTGCCAGCAGCACGGGACTAGCCGGGGAGCTGTTTTTT
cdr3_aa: CASSTGLAGELFF

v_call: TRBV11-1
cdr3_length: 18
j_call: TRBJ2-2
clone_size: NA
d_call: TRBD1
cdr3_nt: TGTGCCAGCAGCTCTCCAGACGACAGGGTCGTCAACACCGGGGAGCTGTTTTTT
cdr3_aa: CASSSPDDRVVNTGELFF

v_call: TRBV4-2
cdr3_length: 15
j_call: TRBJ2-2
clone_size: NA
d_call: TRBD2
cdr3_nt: TGTGCCAGCAGCCTCGGGACTAGAGGCACCGGGGAGCTGTTTTTT
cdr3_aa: CASSLGTRGTGELFF

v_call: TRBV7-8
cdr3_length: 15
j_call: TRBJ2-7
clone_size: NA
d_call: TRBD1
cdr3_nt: TGTGCCAGCAGCTTTGGGACAGGGGGTATGCACGAGCAGTACTTC
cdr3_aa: CASSFGTGGMHEQYF

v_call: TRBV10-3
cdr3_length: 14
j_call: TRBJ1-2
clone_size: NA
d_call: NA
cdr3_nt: TGTGCCATCAGTGAGGAGAGGGTTCTTCGCGGTTACACCTTC
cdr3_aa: CAISEERVLRGYTF

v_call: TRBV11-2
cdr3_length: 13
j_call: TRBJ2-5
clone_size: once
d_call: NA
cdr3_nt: TGTGCCAGCAGCTTAGACTACCAAGAGACCCAGTACTTC
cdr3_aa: CASSLDYQETQYF

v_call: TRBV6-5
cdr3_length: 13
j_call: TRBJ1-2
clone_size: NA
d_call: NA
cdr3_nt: TGTGCCAGCAGTTACTCGGGGGGTGCTGGCTACACCTTC
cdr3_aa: CASSYSGGAGYTF

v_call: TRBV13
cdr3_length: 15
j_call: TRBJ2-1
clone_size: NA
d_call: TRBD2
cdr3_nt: TGTGCCAGCAGCGTGCGGGGGGGCTCCTACAATGAGCAGTTCTTC
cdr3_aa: CASSVRGGSYNEQFF

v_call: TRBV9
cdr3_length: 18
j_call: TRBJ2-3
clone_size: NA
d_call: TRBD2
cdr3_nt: TGTGCCAGCAGCGTAGATGTGGGACTAGCGGGAGGGTCAGATACGCAGTATTTT
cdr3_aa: CASSVDVGLAGGSDTQYF

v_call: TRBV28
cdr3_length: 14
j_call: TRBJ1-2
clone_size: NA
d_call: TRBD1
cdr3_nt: TGTGCCAGCTCAGGAGGGGGCGATAGGCCTTTCTACACCTTC
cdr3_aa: CASSGGGDRPFYTF

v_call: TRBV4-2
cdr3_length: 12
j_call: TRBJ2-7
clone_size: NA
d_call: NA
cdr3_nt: TGTGCCAGCAGGGACAGCCGGTACGAGCAGTACTTC
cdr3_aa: CASRDSRYEQYF

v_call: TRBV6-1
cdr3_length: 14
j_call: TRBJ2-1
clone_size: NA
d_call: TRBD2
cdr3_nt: TGTGCCAGCAGTGGGGGGTTGGGGGGGGATGAGCAGTTCTTC
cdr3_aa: CASSGGLGGDEQFF

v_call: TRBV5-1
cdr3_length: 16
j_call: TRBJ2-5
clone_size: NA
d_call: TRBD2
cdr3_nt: TGCGCCAGCAGCTTGTGGGCTAGCGGAAAACAAGAGACCCAGTACTTC
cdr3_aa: CASSLWASGKQETQYF

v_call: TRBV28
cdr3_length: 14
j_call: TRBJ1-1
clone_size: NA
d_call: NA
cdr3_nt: TGTGCCAGCAGTTTGGGAGGGGAGAACACTGAAGCTTTCTTT
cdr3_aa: CASSLGGENTEAFF

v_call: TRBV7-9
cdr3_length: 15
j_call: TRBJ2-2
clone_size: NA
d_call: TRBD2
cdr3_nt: TGTGCCAGCAGCTCAAGCGGGACTAACACCGGGGAGCTGTTTTTT
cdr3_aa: CASSSSGTNTGELFF

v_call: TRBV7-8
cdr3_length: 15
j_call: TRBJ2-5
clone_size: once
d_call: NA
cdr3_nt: TGTGCCAGCAGCTTAGGGACTTATACCCCGGAGACCCAGTACTTC
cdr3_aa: CASSLGTYTPETQYF

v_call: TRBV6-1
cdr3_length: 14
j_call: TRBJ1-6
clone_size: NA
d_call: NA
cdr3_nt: TGTGCCAGCAGTGAAGGTGTCAATAATTCACCCCTCCACTTT
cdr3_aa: CASSEGVNNSPLHF

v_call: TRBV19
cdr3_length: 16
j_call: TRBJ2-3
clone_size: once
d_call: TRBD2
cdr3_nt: TGTGCCAGTAGTGATATAGCGGGACGGGGCACAGATACGCAGTATTTT
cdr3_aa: CASSDIAGRGTDTQYF

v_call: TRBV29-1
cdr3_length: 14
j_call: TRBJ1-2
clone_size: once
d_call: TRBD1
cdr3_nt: TGCAGCGCCCGGACAGGGGGCTTGTTTAGGGGCTACACCTTC
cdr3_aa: CSARTGGLFRGYTF

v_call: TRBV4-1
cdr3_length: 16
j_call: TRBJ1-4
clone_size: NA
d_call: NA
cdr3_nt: TGCGCCAGCAGCCAAGGGACACAAAATTTTAATGAAAAACTGTTTTTT
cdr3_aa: CASSQGTQNFNEKLFF

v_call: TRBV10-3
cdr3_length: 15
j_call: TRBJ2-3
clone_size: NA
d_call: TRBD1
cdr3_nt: TGTGCCATCAGTGATCCCGGGACAGCCACAGATACGCAGTATTTT
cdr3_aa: CAISDPGTATDTQYF

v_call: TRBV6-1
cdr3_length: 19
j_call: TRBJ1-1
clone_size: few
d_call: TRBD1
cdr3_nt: TGTGCCAGCAGTGAAACACCACCAGGGGGCGTGGGGCTTAACACTGAAGCTTTCTTT
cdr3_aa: CASSETPPGGVGLNTEAFF

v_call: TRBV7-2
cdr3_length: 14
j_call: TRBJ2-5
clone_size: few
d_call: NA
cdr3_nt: TGTGCCAGCAGCCTCCTAGCGAACCAAGAGACCCAGTACTTC
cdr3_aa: CASSLLANQETQYF